Presented here are 30 T cell receptor beta chains from one specimen sequenced in a study of blood T cell repertoires in COVID-19. Profiling relied on immunoSEQ multiplex PCR, and the TCRdb table lists in-frame clones only, not all of them. The table shows about 39,000 clones, with approximately 88% occurring only once. What was sequenced was peripheral blood. Receptor source: a man over 45 with active or convalescent COVID-19.

This clone has just one count. CDR3 amino acids: CASSSLGDTDTQYF. The CDR3 DNA reads TGTGCCAGTAGTTCGCTAGGGGACACAGATACGCAGTATTTT. The rearrangement uses TRBV19 and TRBJ2-3; tentatively, D is TRBD1 (5 bases). This CDR3 has 14 amino acids. Trimming removed 5 bases at V and 2 bases at J, with 11 bases between. Looked up from germline, CDR1 is LNHDA and CDR2 is SQIVND (reference sequence).

The chain employs TRBV5-6 and TRBJ2-5; 7 bases map to TRBD1. CDR1 is SGHDT, CDR2 YYEEEE, per germline. After removal of 6 bases from V and 5 bases from J, the junction contained 7 bases not matched to a gene. The CDR3 consists of 13 residues. CDR3 in amino acids: CASNRGPGETQYF. In DNA form, the CDR3 reads TGTGCCAGCAACAGGGGCCCCGGGGAGACCCAGTACTTC.

The V and J genes are TRBV6-5 and TRBJ2-5; 8 bases match TRBD2. The CDR3 is 12 residues long. Germline CDR1 MNHEY, CDR2 SVGAGI. Losses at the gene ends were 7 bases for V and 4 bases for J; bases not matched to a gene: 2. CDR3 residues: CASNGGGETQYF. The DNA for the CDR3 is TGTGCCAGCAACGGGGGGGGAGAGACCCAGTACTTC.

This clone was seen a handful of times. V usage is TRBV12-5 and J usage is TRBJ1-1; 8 bases fit TRBD1. Germline-derived CDR1 and CDR2 are LGHNT and FRNRAP. V gave up 4 bases and J gave up 1 base; unmatched junction bases: 2. The CDR3 is 14 amino acids. The CDR3 region has the DNA TGTGCTAGTGGTTCAGGACAGGGGAACACTGAAGCTTTCTTT. This sequence encodes CASGSGQGNTEAFF.

The rearrangement links TRBV11-2 to TRBJ2-1; TRBD2 matches at 10 bases. CDR1 SGHAT and CDR2 FQNNGV come from the germline V gene. V trimming: 5 bases; J trimming: 8 bases; junction bases outside the gene matches: 15. The CDR3 covers 17 residues. The CDR3 is CASSHFLSGGALDEQFF. The CDR3, as DNA: TGTGCCAGCAGCCATTTTTTGAGCGGGGGGGCTCTAGATGAGCAGTTCTTC.

The gene calls are TRBV7-8 and TRBJ1-2; D gene ambiguous. Germline V CDR1 and CDR2: SGHVS, FQNEAQ. CDR3 length: 10 residues. Trimming took off 10 bases at V and 6 bases at J, with 9 bases between the two ends. The CDR3 sequence: CATTGDGYTF. The CDR3 nucleotides are TGTGCCACCACGGGAGATGGCTACACCTTC.

V gene TRBV10-1 combines with J gene TRBJ1-1; a weak D match, TRBD1 (6 bases). CDR1 WNHNN and CDR2 SYGVQD come from the germline V gene (reference sequence). The CDR3 covers 13 residues. V was cut by 6 bases and J by 0 bases, with 8 bases left in between. CDR3 nucleotides: TGCGCCAGCAGGGGACACTTGAACACTGAAGCTTTCTTT. It encodes CASRGHLNTEAFF.

This clone was seen only a few times. V and J are TRBV12-3 or TRBV12-4 and TRBJ1-1; D gene ambiguous. Between the trimmed V and J ends, which lost 3 bases and 11 bases, there was a span of 10 bases. The CDR3 runs 11 residues. DNA of the CDR3: TGTGCCAGCAGTTTGGGCAGGTGGGCTTTCTTT. As protein: CASSLGRWAFF.

This chain links TRBV2 with TRBJ1-6, with 9 bases aligning to TRBD1. Germline V gene data show CDR1 as SNHLY and CDR2 as FYNNEI. There are 13 residues in the CDR3. The V and J ends lost 8 bases and 9 bases, in that order; junction bases with no gene match: 5. DNA for the CDR3: TGTGCCAGCGCGGACAGGGGTATTTCACCCCTCCACTTT. Its protein product is CASADRGISPLHF. The full variable domain, completed using reference TRBV2 and TRBJ1-6, is EPEVTQTPSHQVTQMGQEVILRCVPISNHLYFYWYRQILGQKVEFLVSFYNNEISEKSEIFDDQFSVERPDGSNFTLKIRSTKLEDSAMYFCASADRGISPLHFGNGTRLTVT.

This chain uses TRBV2 with TRBJ1-1, with a possible D match to TRBD1 (6 bases). The CDR3 spans 14 residues. Trimming took 5 bases from V and 4 from J, leaving 14 bases between them. The germline CDR1 and CDR2 sequences are SNHLY and FYNNEI. CDR3 sequence reads: CASSPQGPPTEAFF. CDR3 nucleotide sequence: TGTGCCAGCAGTCCTCAGGGGCCCCCCACTGAAGCTTTCTTT.

The J gene is TRBJ2-7, the V gene TRBV6-2 or TRBV6-3; 9 nucleotides align to TRBD1. This CDR3 has 15 residues. The ends lost 2 bases at V and 7 bases at J; junction bases unmatched: 9. From germline, CDR1 is MNHEY and CDR2 SVGEGT. As DNA, the CDR3 is TGTGCCAGCAGTTACCTCACAGGGGGCGCGGGTGAGCAGTACTTC. It codes for CASSYLTGGAGEQYF.

The chain links TRBV6-5 to TRBJ2-7; D perhaps matches TRBD1 (6 bases). This CDR3 contains 14 residues. Trimming stripped 7 bases from V and 1 base from J, with 14 bases between. Germline V gene data show CDR1 as MNHEY and CDR2 as SVGAGI. CDR3 coding DNA: TGTGCCAGCAATATGGACAGAGTATCCTACGAGCAGTACTTC. This sequence encodes CASNMDRVSYEQYF.

V is TRBV4-1 and J is TRBJ1-1, with D unclear. V shed 6 bases and J shed 4 bases, with 15 bases lying between them. CDR3 length equals 14 residues. Germline CDR1 and CDR2: MGHRA and YSYEKL. The CDR3 region has the DNA TGCGCCAGCAGTATGACTCCTGTCCCCACTGAAGCTTTCTTT. It specifies CASSMTPVPTEAFF.

The rearrangement uses TRBV18 and TRBJ2-3, with D maybe TRBD1 (5 bases). The CDR3 spans 14 residues. Per the germline V gene, CDR1 is KGHSH and CDR2 is LQKENI. V dropped 4 bases and J dropped 4 bases, with 12 bases sitting between them. The CDR3 DNA sequence: TGTGCCAGCTCACGAGGCCTGACAGCAGATACGCAGTATTTT. Its translation is CASSRGLTADTQYF.

The chain uses TRBV2 and TRBJ1-2, with TRBD1 matching over 7 bases. The CDR3 totals 14 residues. CDR1 and CDR2 (germline): SNHLY, FYNNEI. V trimming: 7 bases; J trimming: 2 bases; junction bases outside the gene matches: 7. CDR3 sequence: CASKGVRGNYGYTF. For the CDR3, the DNA is TGTGCCAGCAAAGGGGTCAGGGGGAACTATGGCTACACCTTC.

The chain is built from TRBV7-9 and TRBJ1-2, with 8 nucleotides matching TRBD1. Germline CDR1 SEHNR, CDR2 FQNEAQ (reference sequence). The CDR3 is 15 residues long. With V trimmed by 1 base and J by 6 bases, 7 bases remained unmatched. For the CDR3, the DNA is TGTGCCAGCAGCTTAGATTCCGGACAGGGCAATGGCTACACCTTC. It codes for CASSLDSGQGNGYTF.

This clone was seen more than once but under ten times. The V and J genes are TRBV6-2 or TRBV6-3 and TRBJ2-5; TRBD2 aligns across 11 bases. J was trimmed by 2 bases and V by 2 bases; bases with no gene match: 4. The CDR3 length is 16 residues. From germline, CDR1 is MNHEY and CDR2 SVGEGT. Written as DNA, the CDR3 is TGTGCCAGCAGTTACCCGGGACTAGCGGTTCAAGAGACCCAGTACTTC. It encodes CASSYPGLAVQETQYF.

The V and J genes are TRBV5-5 and TRBJ1-3; possible D gene TRBD1, 5 bases. Trimming removed 3 bases at V and 3 bases at J, with 13 bases between. CDR3 length equals 15 residues. Germline V gives CDR1 SGHKS, CDR2 YYEKEE (reference sequence). The CDR3: CASSYLAGDGNTIYF. CDR3 in DNA: TGTGCCAGCAGCTATCTCGCGGGGGATGGAAACACCATATATTTT.

This clone showed up just a few times. The chain is built from TRBV29-1 and TRBJ2-1, with 10 nucleotides matching TRBD1. The V gene's germline CDR1 is SQVTM and CDR2 ANQGSEA. This CDR3 region has 15 residues. Unmatched junction bases numbered 10, after V lost 2 bases and J lost 9 bases. CDR3 bases: TGCAGCGTTGAAAATTGGGACAGGGGACGGGGTGAGCAGTTCTTC. This sequence encodes CSVENWDRGRGEQFF.

V and J are TRBV5-1 and TRBJ1-1, with TRBD1 identical over 9 bases. CDR1 and CDR2 from the germline V gene are SGHRS and YFSETQ. V lost 0 bases, J lost 11 bases, and 11 bases stayed unmatched. CDR3 length: 15 amino acids. CDR3 bases: TGCGCCAGCAGCTTGGCCGGGACAGGGTCCCCCGGGGCTTTCTTT. Translated, it gives CASSLAGTGSPGAFF. The full variable domain, in which reference TRBV5-1 and TRBJ1-1 provide the parts outside the CDR3, is KAGVTQTPRYLIKTRGQQVTLSCSPISGHRSVSWYQQTPGQGLQFLFEYFSETQRNKGNFPGRFSGRQFSNSRSEMNVSTLELGDSALYLCASSLAGTGSPGAFFGQGTRLTVV.

This clone was counted a single time. CDR3 amino acids: CASSVGGAAGNTIYF. DNA of the CDR3: TGTGCCAGCAGTGTTGGGGGCGCTGCTGGAAACACCATATATTTT. V usage is TRBV2 and J usage is TRBJ1-3, with TRBD1 as a possible D gene (6 bases). V dropped 4 bases and J dropped 2 bases, with 12 bases sitting between them. Germline V gives CDR1 SNHLY, CDR2 FYNNEI. This CDR3 is built from 15 residues.

This clone is termed large (0.1 to 1%). The chain links TRBV2 to TRBJ1-4, with TRBD1 matching over 8 bases. Germline values: CDR1 SNHLY, CDR2 FYNNEI. The V gene end was trimmed by 7 bases and the J gene end by 5 bases; junction bases not matched to a gene: 9. The CDR3 is 15 amino acids. CDR3 DNA sequence: TGTGCCAGCACCCGTGAGGGACAGGCGAATGAAAAACTGTTTTTT. Amino acid sequence: CASTREGQANEKLFF.

This clone was seen only once. The gene calls are TRBV7-9 and TRBJ2-7; tentative D call: TRBD2 (5 bases). The V end was cut by 5 bases, the J end by 3 bases, with 14 bases between. The CDR3 has 14 amino acids. The germline V gene has CDR1 SEHNR and CDR2 FQNEAQ (reference sequence). The CDR3 DNA is TGTGCCAGCAGCGCCGGATTCCGGGGCTACGAGCAGTACTTC. Encoded protein: CASSAGFRGYEQYF.

The J gene is TRBJ1-3, the V gene TRBV15, with 9 bases identical to TRBD1. The J segment lost 5 bases and the V segment lost 0 bases, leaving 5 bases of the junction unmatched. This CDR3 is built from 16 residues. In germline, CDR1 is LNHNV, CDR2 YYDKDF (reference sequence). CDR3 sequence: CATSRETGGYRNTIYF. DNA for the CDR3: TGTGCCACCAGCAGAGAAACAGGGGGCTATAGAAACACCATATATTTT.

The chain has TRBV10-2 and TRBJ1-2, with 9 bases matching TRBD1. CDR1 is WSHSY and CDR2 is SAAADI in the germline V gene. CDR3 length: 13 amino acids. V gave up 8 bases and J gave up 8 bases; unmatched junction bases: 9. The CDR3 loop is CASLPRGQGGYTF. The CDR3 DNA reads as TGCGCCAGCCTCCCCCGGGGACAGGGCGGCTACACCTTC.

This clone appeared a single time. The chain has TRBV27 and TRBJ2-1, with TRBD2 matching 13 bases. The CDR3 spans 19 residues. Germline V gene data show CDR1 as MNHEY and CDR2 as SMNVEV (reference sequence). V shed 5 bases, J shed 0 bases, and the junction held 10 bases outside the gene matches. The CDR3 nucleotides are TGTGCCAGCAGTATAAGGACTAGCGGGGGATATAGCTCCTACAATGAGCAGTTCTTC. This gives the protein CASSIRTSGGYSSYNEQFF.

V gene TRBV5-6 combines with J gene TRBJ2-3, with D perhaps TRBD1 (6 bases). This CDR3 comprises 16 residues. V lost 4 bases, J lost 2 bases, and 17 bases lay in between. CDR1 and CDR2 (germline): SGHDT, YYEEEE. CDR3 nucleotide sequence: TGTGCCAGCAGCGGCGTCCACCGGGACACCACAGATACGCAGTATTTT. This codes for CASSGVHRDTTDTQYF.

This chain connects TRBV27 to TRBJ2-1; the match to TRBD2 covers 11 bases. This CDR3 spans 15 amino acids. V shed 2 bases, J shed 9 bases, and the junction held 6 bases outside the gene matches. CDR1 and CDR2 (germline): MNHEY, SMNVEV (reference sequence). The CDR3, as DNA: TGTGCCAGCAGTTTAATAGCGGGGGGGCTGGTTGAGCAGTTCTTC. It specifies CASSLIAGGLVEQFF.

The V call is TRBV28, the J call TRBJ2-7; possible D gene TRBD2, 5 bases. Trimming left V 3 bases short and J 6 bases short, with 6 bases between. Germline V gene sequence: CDR1 MDHEN, CDR2 SYDVKM. The CDR3 runs 11 residues. As DNA, the CDR3 is TGTGCCAGCAGTTTCGGGGTCGAGCAGTACTTC. It codes for CASSFGVEQYF.

In DNA, the CDR3 is TGTGCCAGCAGCTCGGCCGGACAGGCCTACGCCTACGAGCAGTACTTC. This gives the protein CASSSAGQAYAYEQYF. The genes are TRBV11-2 and TRBJ2-7, with TRBD1 identical over 7 bases. Germline CDR1 and CDR2: SGHAT and FQNNGV. This CDR3 is built from 16 residues. The V gene end was trimmed by 4 bases and the J gene end by 2 bases; junction bases not matched to a gene: 11.